Sequencing of this T cell receptor (beta chain) was carried out in a study (dated by TCRdb to 2012 to 2014). The germline V and J ends show losses of 6 bases and 7 bases respectively, and no gene match explains 4 bases of the junction. From the cysteine through the phenylalanine, the CDR3 covers 12 amino acids. Only the CDR3 DNA stays, 36 bases, in frame from base 1. As encoded in the germline V gene, CDR1 is SQVTM while CDR2 is ANQGSEA. Data came from an Illumina Genome Analyzer IIx. The public reads were reanalyzed by TCRdb: fastp trimming at Q25, MiXCR alignment, in-frame beta chains only. Rows are combined by CDR3 protein, so each entry shows the most common genes and DNA. The sample has about 7,100 distinct CDR3 sequences on record, 32% of them singletons. The ten largest clonotypes hold about a fifth of the sample. This clonotype is judged medium-sized (0.01 to 0.1%). Its antigen is still unknown. No much larger clonotype is one base removed from it; base qualities were not supplied.

The sample taken for sequencing was blood. This TCR came from a human donor. This receptor chain uses TRBV29-1 and TRBJ1-4, with 8 bases in between that match TRBD1. CDR3 loop: CSVGTGGEKLFF. The nucleotide sequence reads as follows: TGCAGCGTCGGGACAGGAGGTGAAAAACTGTTTTTT.